One sample yielded the 32 T cell receptor beta chains listed below, sequenced in a study of T cells in Graves' hyperthyroidism and ophthalmopathy. TCR beta CDR3 region amplification was performed from RNA transcripts. First-round RT-PCR with HTBI primers amplified the TCR CDR3 region. TCRdb analysed the multiplex PCR reads with MiXCR anew, one entry per CDR3 protein. Here the sample spans hundreds of thousands of distinct CDR3 sequences, 24% being singletons. The sequencing sample was made of blood. The receptor set was obtained from a woman aged 25-40 years with Graves' ophthalmopathy.

V and J are TRBV6-2 or TRBV6-3 and TRBJ1-5; 8 positions agree with TRBD1. Germline values: CDR1 MNHEY, CDR2 SVGEGT. The CDR3 runs to 14 residues. The junction had 5 bases not matched to a gene; V was cut back by 6 bases and J by 4 bases. The CDR3 protein is CASRKTGDNQPQHF. As DNA, the CDR3 is TGTGCCAGCAGGAAGACAGGGGATAATCAGCCCCAGCATTTT.

The J gene is TRBJ2-5, the V gene TRBV7-2; possible D gene TRBD1, 6 bases. CDR3 size: 13 residues. The germline gives CDR1 SGHTA, CDR2 FQGNSA. V dropped 7 bases and J dropped 7 bases, with 16 bases sitting between them. The CDR3 region is CASNLDPQGTQYF. CDR3 bases: TGTGCCAGCAATCTAGACCCACAGGGGACCCAGTACTTC.

Details on this clonotype: A junction end diverges from the germline sequence, so it may reflect a read error. The V and J genes are TRBV6-1 and TRBJ2-5; 7 bases are shared with TRBD2. There are 11 residues in the CDR3. Looked up from germline, CDR1 is MNHNS and CDR2 is SASEGT. CDR3 DNA: TGTGCCAGCGGGGAGGGAGAGACCAAGTACTTC. Its translation is CASGEGETKYF.

This clonotype was seen at least ten times. This chain joins TRBV6-2 or TRBV6-3 and TRBJ2-7; D unclear. CDR1 and CDR2 from the germline V gene are MNHEY and SVGEGT. V lost 2 bases and J lost 3, with 2 bases in between. CDR3 length equals 11 residues. The CDR3 here is CASSYNYEQYF. CDR3 nucleotide sequence: TGTGCCAGCAGTTACAACTACGAGCAGTACTTC.

A word on this clonotype: Given a much more abundant clone one base away, this may be a read error. The chain couples TRBV19 to TRBJ1-1; D is uncertain. The CDR3 has 13 residues. The V gene's germline CDR1 is LNHDA and CDR2 SQIVND (reference sequence). CDR3 region: CASSSVLGTEACF. DNA of the CDR3: TGTGCCAGTAGTAGCGTATTGGGCACTGAAGCTTGCTTT.

This clonotype was found many times. J is TRBJ2-7 and V is TRBV4-1; D is unresolved. Trimming stripped 1 base from V and 6 bases from J, with 10 bases between. Germline values: CDR1 MGHRA, CDR2 YSYEKL. CDR3 length: 13 amino acids. This CDR3 reads CASSQVGLGEQYF. CDR3 bases: TGCGCCAGCAGCCAAGTGGGATTAGGCGAGCAGTACTTC.

This clonotype was picked up a small number of times. This chain links TRBV6-1 with TRBJ1-1; no clear D. Germline V gene lookup returns CDR1 MNHNS and CDR2 SASEGT. V gave up 8 bases and J gave up 4 bases, with 17 bases separating them. The CDR3 is 14 residues long. The CDR3 spells CASLLTWEITEAFF. In DNA, the CDR3 is TGTGCCAGCCTCCTCACTTGGGAGATCACTGAAGCTTTCTTT.

This clonotype was counted many times. This chain uses TRBV20-1 with TRBJ1-2; 7 nucleotides match TRBD1. Germline assignment: CDR1 DFQATT and CDR2 SNEGSKA (reference sequence). The CDR3 extends over 13 amino acids. The V segment lost 5 bases and the J segment 3 bases; nucleotides outside the gene matches: 6. In DNA form, the CDR3 reads TGCAGTGCTGCACAGGGGAGGGACTATGGCTACACCTTC. This sequence encodes CSAAQGRDYGYTF.

This chain connects TRBV6-1 to TRBJ1-2, with TRBD1 matching 7 bases. The junction had 13 bases not matched to a gene; V was cut back by 4 bases and J by 8 bases. From germline, CDR1 is MNHNS and CDR2 SASEGT. This CDR3 has 15 amino acids. In nucleotides, the CDR3 is TGTGCCAGCAGTGGCCCCCTCGACAGGGCGGCAGGCTACACCTTC. Translation gives CASSGPLDRAAGYTF.

The count of this clonotype is one. The chain combines TRBV6-4 with TRBJ1-1, with D tentatively TRBD1 (5 bases). V shed 3 bases and J shed 6 bases, with 11 bases lying between them. The CDR3 is 13 amino acids. Germline V gene data show CDR1 as MRHNA and CDR2 as SNTAGT. CDR3 DNA sequence: TGTGCCAGCAGTGAAAGGTGGGGGGCTGAAGCTTTCTTT. Its translation: CASSERWGAEAFF.

This clonotype was recorded at least ten times. The CDR3 region is CASSSSGARVNTEAFF. CDR3 nucleotide sequence: TGTGCCAGCAGTTCCTCAGGGGCGAGGGTGAACACTGAAGCTTTCTTT. The J gene is TRBJ1-1, the V gene TRBV2; D is possibly TRBD1 (6 bases). V shed 5 bases and J shed 0 bases, with 16 bases lying between them. CDR3 length: 16 residues. Germline V gene sequence: CDR1 SNHLY, CDR2 FYNNEI. Full variable domain (remainder filled in from reference TRBV2 and TRBJ1-1): EPEVTQTPSHQVTQMGQEVILRCVPISNHLYFYWYRQILGQKVEFLVSFYNNEISEKSEIFDDQFSVERPDGSNFTLKIRSTKLEDSAMYFCASSSSGARVNTEAFFGQGTRLTVV.

In this sample, this clonotype turned up many times. The chain employs TRBV15 and TRBJ1-1; maybe TRBD1 (6 bases). CDR1 and CDR2 from the germline V gene are LNHNV and YYDKDF (reference sequence). The CDR3 is made up of 17 amino acids. Between the trimmed V and J ends, which lost 0 bases and 5 bases, there was a span of 19 bases. The CDR3, as DNA: TGTGCCACCAGCAGAGATTTTAGTGCAGGGGAGAGGACTGAAGCTTTCTTT. This translates into CATSRDFSAGERTEAFF. Looking up the rest from reference TRBV15 and TRBJ1-1 gives the full variable domain: DAMVIQNPRYQVTQFGKPVTLSCSQTLNHNVMYWYQQKSSQAPKLLFHYYDKDFNNEADTPDNFQSRRPNTSFCFLDIRSPGLGDTAMYLCATSRDFSAGERTEAFFGQGTRLTVV.

This clonotype came up many times. V gene TRBV6-5 combines with J gene TRBJ1-2; TRBD1 matches 7 bases. Germline trimming cut 10 bases from V and 0 bases from J; bases unmatched to any gene: 11. Germline CDR1 and CDR2: MNHEY and SVGAGI. CDR3 length equals 15 residues. For the CDR3, the DNA is TGTGCCACCTCGCCATGGACAGGAACTAACTATGGCTACACCTTC. Protein sequence: CATSPWTGTNYGYTF.

The chain couples TRBV18 to TRBJ1-5, with 8 bases matching TRBD1. The trim removed 5 bases at V and 2 bases at J, leaving 5 bases unmatched. The CDR3 consists of 15 residues. Germline CDR1 and CDR2: KGHSH and LQKENI. For the CDR3, the DNA is TGTGCCAGCTCAGCGACAGGGGTTGGCAATCAGCCCCAGCATTTT. This encodes CASSATGVGNQPQHF. Complete variable domain (other parts from reference TRBV18 and TRBJ1-5): NAGVMQNPRHLVRRRGQEARLRCSPMKGHSHVYWYRQLPEEGLKFMVYLQKENIIDESGMPKERFSAEFPKEGPSILRIQQVVRGDSAAYFCASSATGVGNQPQHFGDGTRLSIL.

The rearrangement uses TRBV28 and TRBJ2-7; TRBD2 agrees at 11 bases. Trimming at V came to 8 bases and at J to 7 bases, leaving 10 bases not matched to a gene. CDR3 size: 14 residues. Per the germline V gene, CDR1 is MDHEN and CDR2 is SYDVKM. The CDR3 DNA is TGTGCCAGCTTCTCACCGGGACTAGCGGCAGAGCAGTACTTC. This codes for CASFSPGLAAEQYF.

This chain joins TRBV12-3 or TRBV12-4 and TRBJ1-1; TRBD1 is a possible D gene (6 bases). The CDR3 contains 14 residues. V shed 8 bases and J shed 4 bases, with 17 bases lying between them. The CDR3 loop reads CASGVGGASTEAFF. CDR3 DNA sequence: TGTGCCAGCGGCGTAGGGGGGGCAAGCACTGAAGCTTTCTTT.

The V gene is TRBV29-1, the J gene TRBJ1-3; D possibly corresponds to TRBD1 (5 bases). Germline CDR1 reads SQVTM; CDR2 reads ANQGSEA. Between the trimmed V and J ends, which lost 1 base and 4 bases, there was a span of 11 bases. The CDR3 has 14 amino acids. CDR3 region: CSVEGSDRGNTIYF. CDR3 nucleotide sequence: TGCAGCGTTGAAGGCTCTGACAGAGGAAACACCATATATTTT.

This clonotype was recorded many times. J is TRBJ2-2 and V is TRBV6-1; weak D call: TRBD2 (6 bases). CDR3 length: 15 residues. Germline assignment: CDR1 MNHNS and CDR2 SASEGT. Trimming cost V 3 bases and J 4 bases, with 12 bases left between them. The CDR3: CASSEPGLGTGELFF. The CDR3 DNA is TGTGCCAGCAGTGAGCCGGGACTGGGCACCGGGGAGCTGTTTTTT.

In this sample, this clonotype turned up many times. The chain has TRBV12-5 and TRBJ2-7; D is possibly TRBD1 or TRBD2 (6 bases each). The CDR3 consists of 13 residues. From germline, CDR1 is LGHNT and CDR2 FRNRAP. Deletions cut 8 bases from V and 4 bases from J, with 15 bases between. CDR3 residues: CASSFGGQYEQYF. CDR3 coding DNA: TGTGCTAGTTCGTTCGGGGGCCAATACGAGCAGTACTTC.

This clonotype has ten or more counts. The genes are TRBV28 and TRBJ1-1; D perhaps matches TRBD1 (6 bases). Per germline, CDR1 MDHEN and CDR2 SYDVKM. This CDR3 comprises 13 residues. Between the trimmed V and J ends, which lost 2 bases and 5 bases, there was a span of 9 bases. CDR3 DNA sequence: TGTGCCAGCAGTTTACTGGGACAAACTGAAGCTTTCTTT. It translates to CASSLLGQTEAFF.

The table lists this clonotype with many counts. The chain joins TRBV19 to TRBJ1-1; 8 bases map to TRBD1. This CDR3 spans 14 amino acids. Trimming cost V 5 bases and J 1 base; bases outside gene matches: 3. Looked up from germline, CDR1 is LNHDA and CDR2 is SQIVND (reference sequence). The CDR3 nucleotides are TGTGCCAGTAGTTGGGACAGGCGGAACACTGAAGCTTTCTTT. Translation gives CASSWDRRNTEAFF. Full variable domain (remainder filled in from reference TRBV19 and TRBJ1-1): DGGITQSPKYLFRKEGQNVTLSCEQNLNHDAMYWYRQDPGQGLRLIYYSQIVNDFQKGDIAEGYSVSREKKESFPLTVTSAQKNPTAFYLCASSWDRRNTEAFFGQGTRLTVV.

The chain couples TRBV10-2 to TRBJ2-7; D is uncertain. Germline V CDR1 and CDR2: WSHSY, SAAADI. The CDR3 has 14 residues. Trimming shortened V by 0 bases and J by 3 bases, and 9 bases separated the two germline ends. The CDR3 sequence is CASSESRQNYEQYF. In DNA form, the CDR3 reads TGCGCCAGCAGTGAGTCCCGTCAGAACTACGAGCAGTACTTC.

This clonotype was seen repeatedly, ten times or more. The chain has TRBV28 and TRBJ1-2; TRBD1 matches 7 bases. Per the germline V gene, CDR1 is MDHEN and CDR2 is SYDVKM. This CDR3 spans 15 amino acids. After removal of 6 bases from V and 9 bases from J, the junction contained 16 bases not matched to a gene. CDR3 amino acids: CASSLTGKSPYSYTF. DNA of the CDR3: TGTGCCAGCAGCTTGACAGGGAAGTCTCCATATAGCTACACCTTC.

This clonotype showed up many times. The gene calls are TRBV4-3 and TRBJ1-1, with TRBD1 as a possible D gene (6 bases). Germline V gene lookup returns CDR1 LGHNA and CDR2 YSLEER. CDR3 size: 16 residues. The V and J ends lost 0 bases and 9 bases respectively, with 20 bases between them. The CDR3 nucleotides are TGCGCCAGCAGCCAAGATTGGAGGGGTACGGACAGTCAAGCTTTCTTT. Its protein is CASSQDWRGTDSQAFF.

This chain joins TRBV5-1 and TRBJ2-3; D unclear. Germline-derived CDR1 and CDR2 are SGHRS and YFSETQ. The V gene lost 1 base and the J gene lost 1 base, with 13 bases spanning the gap. CDR3 length: 16 amino acids. The CDR3 nucleotides are TGCGCCAGCAGCTTGCCCAGTCGAGGTGGCACAGATACGCAGTATTTT. This sequence encodes CASSLPSRGGTDTQYF.

At least ten counts were recorded for this clonotype. The V gene is TRBV7-2, the J gene TRBJ2-7; the D gene is possibly TRBD1 (6 bases). Trimming took off 5 bases at V and 1 base at J, with 9 bases between the two ends. The CDR3 is made up of 13 amino acids. Germline CDR1 reads SGHTA; CDR2 reads FQGNSA. The DNA for the CDR3 is TGTGCCAGCAGCAGACAGGTTTCCTACGAGCAGTACTTC. Encoded protein: CASSRQVSYEQYF.

J is TRBJ2-5 and V is TRBV20-1; no reliable D call. The V end lost 5 bases, the J end lost 5 bases, and 12 bases lay between the germline ends. Germline CDR1 and CDR2: DFQATT and SNEGSKA (reference sequence). The CDR3 runs 12 residues. The DNA of the CDR3 is TGCAGTGCTGCTAGTGGGTCGGAGACCCAGTACTTC. Translating it yields CSAASGSETQYF.

The sample holds many counts of this clonotype. The rearrangement uses TRBV20-1 and TRBJ1-2; TRBD1 agrees at 7 bases. There are 18 residues in the CDR3. Germline CDR1 reads DFQATT; CDR2 reads SNEGSKA (reference sequence). V shed 5 bases, J shed 5 bases, and the junction held 23 bases outside the gene matches. The CDR3 region is CSAVERYRRGQRFYGYTF. For the CDR3, the DNA is TGCAGTGCTGTCGAACGATACCGGCGGGGACAGAGATTTTATGGCTACACCTTC.

This clonotype was recorded at least ten times. The chain recombines TRBV6-1 with TRBJ1-2; D remains ambiguous. The V gene lost 6 bases and the J gene lost 0 bases, with 11 bases spanning the gap. The CDR3 sequence is 14 residues long. Germline CDR1 and CDR2: MNHNS and SASEGT. CDR3 in amino acids: CASRESWPNYGYTF. CDR3 coding DNA: TGTGCCAGCAGAGAGAGCTGGCCTAACTATGGCTACACCTTC.

Points on this clonotype: The conserved final phenylalanine or tryptophan is absent from the CDR3, which likely points to a read error. This chain connects TRBV9 to TRBJ1-2, with unresolved D. Trimming shortened V by 6 bases and J by 0 bases, and 3 bases separated the two germline ends. There are 11 residues in the CDR3. Per the germline V gene, CDR1 is SGDLS and CDR2 is YYNGEE. The CDR3 DNA sequence: TGTGCCAGCACGTCTAACTATGGCTACACCTAC. This translates into CASTSNYGYTY.

This clonotype showed up many times. The gene calls are TRBV5-1 and TRBJ2-5; D might be TRBD1 or TRBD2, each matching 5 bases. CDR3 size: 13 residues. In germline, CDR1 is SGHRS, CDR2 YFSETQ. The V end was cut by 3 bases, the J end by 5 bases, with 11 bases between. This CDR3 reads CASSSRQRETQYF. In DNA form, the CDR3 reads TGCGCCAGCAGCTCCCGACAGCGGGAGACCCAGTACTTC.

V gene TRBV12-3 or TRBV12-4 combines with J gene TRBJ2-6; possibly TRBD1 for D (6 bases). The length of the CDR3 is 14 residues. Trimming took 6 bases from V and 2 from J, leaving 8 bases between them. The CDR3 is CASSYRAGANVLTF. CDR3 in DNA: TGTGCCAGCAGCTACAGGGCTGGGGCCAACGTCCTGACTTTC.